Listed here are 9 T cell receptor beta chains from one sample, sequenced in a study of shared clonotypes between healthy human individuals. Here immunoSEQ multiplex PCR was the method, and the copy in TCRdb shows in-frame clones only, minus some. The profile shows over 800,000 clones, nearly 95% of them singletons. The naive CD8 fraction comprised CD45RO-negative cells positively selected for CCR7 and excluded terminally differentiated effector memory CD45RA+ cells. Sequencing was performed on naive CD8+ T cells sorted from blood. These receptors all stem from a man aged 25 to 45 in good health.

This sequence joins TRBV1 and TRBJ2-3; TRBD2 is the table's D call and was not checked against the DNA. TRBV1 is designated a pseudogene. The CDR3 totals 18 residues. CDR3 nucleotide sequence: TGCACCAGCAGCCAAGATGGCGGGAGAGGGTCAAGCACAGATACGCAGTATTTT. This codes for CTSSQDGGRGSSTDTQYF.

J is TRBJ2-3 and V is TRBV7-8; 7 bases align to TRBD2. The CDR3 loop spans 15 amino acids. The V gene end was trimmed by 1 base and the J gene end by 4 bases; junction bases not matched to a gene: 5. Germline loops: CDR1 SGHVS, CDR2 FQNEAQ. The DNA of the CDR3 is TGTGCCAGCAGCTTAGAAGTGGGAGGGGCAGATACGCAGTATTTT. Translation: CASSLEVGGADTQYF.

The chain has TRBV27 and TRBJ1-4, with D maybe TRBD1 (5 bases). Germline V CDR1 and CDR2: MNHEY, SMNVEV (reference sequence). The CDR3 runs 15 residues. Trimming removed 5 bases at V and 3 bases at J, with 13 bases between. The CDR3 region is CASSLAGGANEKLFF. The CDR3 DNA reads as TGTGCCAGCAGTCTTGCGGGGGGGGCTAATGAAAAACTGTTTTTT.

The chain links TRBV29-1 to TRBJ2-1, with 7 bases matching TRBD2. The CDR3 totals 16 residues. The trim removed 3 bases at V and 2 bases at J, leaving 10 bases unmatched. Per the germline V gene, CDR1 is SQVTM and CDR2 is ANQGSEA. CDR3 sequence: CSVDWLGEGTYNEQFF. CDR3 DNA: TGCAGCGTTGATTGGTTGGGGGAGGGAACCTACAATGAGCAGTTCTTC.

CDR3 region: CARREGNYGYTF. DNA of the CDR3: TGTGCCAGACGTGAGGGTAACTATGGCTACACCTTC. This rearrangement joins TRBV2 to TRBJ1-2; D gene uncertain. CDR1 and CDR2 (germline): SNHLY, FYNNEI. The CDR3 totals 12 residues. V lost 9 bases, J lost 1 base, and 9 bases lay in between.

The chain is built from TRBV29-1 and TRBJ2-7; 8 bases fit TRBD2. The germline gives CDR1 SQVTM, CDR2 ANQGSEA. The CDR3 runs to 13 residues. Trimming at V came to 3 bases and at J to 7 bases, leaving 8 bases not matched to a gene. As DNA, the CDR3 is TGCAGCGTTGACCGAGCGGGAGTCGGGGAGCAGTACTTC. It translates to CSVDRAGVGEQYF.

The rearrangement uses TRBV5-8 and TRBJ1-2, with TRBD1 identical over 9 bases. Per germline, CDR1 SGHTS and CDR2 YDEGEE. This CDR3 is 14 amino acids long. V lost 4 bases, J lost 5 bases, and 6 bases stayed unmatched. The CDR3, as DNA: TGTGCCAGCAGCCGGGACAGGGCTAGGTATGGCTACACCTTC. This encodes CASSRDRARYGYTF. The entire variable domain, with the rest obtained from reference TRBV5-8 and TRBJ1-2, is as follows: EAGVTQSPTHLIKTRGQQATLRCSPISGHTSVYWYQQALGLGLQFLLWYDEGEERNRGNFPPRFSGRQFPNYSSELNVNALELEDSALYLCASSRDRARYGYTFGSGTRLTVV.

The V call is TRBV19, the J call TRBJ2-3; unclear D gene. CDR1 and CDR2 (germline): LNHDA, SQIVND (reference sequence). The CDR3 is 17 residues long. Trimming left V 1 base short and J 0 bases short, with 14 bases between. CDR3 DNA: TGTGCCAGTAGTATAGTTGGCACACGAGAGAGCACAGATACGCAGTATTTT. Translation gives CASSIVGTRESTDTQYF.

The rearrangement uses TRBV29-1 and TRBJ2-1; 9 positions agree with TRBD2. The CDR3 contains 14 residues. V lost 6 bases to trimming and J lost 9 bases; unmatched junction nucleotides: 12. CDR1 SQVTM and CDR2 ANQGSEA come from the germline V gene. CDR3 loop: CSVVGGRAPGEQFF. Here the CDR3 DNA reads TGCAGCGTCGTCGGCGGGAGGGCCCCGGGTGAGCAGTTCTTC.